The count of the clone carrying this T cell receptor (beta chain) is one. Its matching antigen is unknown. TCR beta libraries were built from RNA through three nested multiplex PCR rounds using modified ARM-PCR. MiXCR was run by TCRdb on the multiplex PCR reads, yielding one entry per CDR3 protein. The table has 12,000 to 15,000 distinct CDR3 sequences, around 72% seen once. The sample is drawn from a study of tumor-infiltrating lymphocytes in glioblastoma multiforme. Study-level results: The TCR and somatic mutation analysis included just one glioblastoma patient.

The junction had 10 bases not matched to a gene; V was cut back by 0 bases and J by 5 bases. This CDR3 is 16 amino acids long. Germline V lookup: CDR1 SQVTM, CDR2 ANQGSEA. V gene TRBV29-1 combines with J gene TRBJ2-3; 8 positions match TRBD2. The sequencing sample was made of brain tumor tissue. The TCR sequence derives from a male donor with glioblastoma. The CDR3 loop is CSVEDGGLGALDTQYF. The CDR3 nucleotides read TGCAGCGTTGAAGATGGGGGACTAGGGGCCCTAGATACGCAGTATTTT.